Listed here are 7 T cell receptor beta chains from one sample, sequenced in a study of blood T cell repertoires in COVID-19. Generated by immunoSEQ multiplex PCR, the TCRdb table keeps only in-frame clones and is missing some. The sample records about 98,000 clones, over 75% being singletons. The sequenced sample was peripheral blood. Receptors originate from a woman of 80 years or more with acute or convalescent COVID-19.

The DNA of the CDR3 is TGTGCCAGCAGCTTGGTCCAGGGGTGGAACTATGGCTACACCTTC. The encoded protein is CASSLVQGWNYGYTF. The chain combines TRBV11-2 with TRBJ1-2; D may be TRBD1 (6 bases). Germline CDR1 and CDR2: SGHAT and FQNNGV. Trimming left V 3 bases short and J 2 bases short, with 13 bases between. The CDR3 is 15 residues long.

The V and J genes are TRBV11-2 and TRBJ2-2; possibly TRBD2 for D (8 bases). In germline, CDR1 is SGHAT, CDR2 FQNNGV. The CDR3 sequence is 16 residues long. The ends were cut back, 5 bases at V and 5 bases at J, with 18 bases in the middle. DNA of the CDR3: TGTGCCAGCAGCCCCTTCGGGAGGGGGCGGACCGGGGAGCTGTTTTTT. Protein product: CASSPFGRGRTGELFF.

The chain uses TRBV6-2 or TRBV6-3 and TRBJ1-5; weak D call: TRBD1 (5 bases). V lost 4 bases, J lost 2 bases, and 6 bases lay in between. Germline-derived CDR1 and CDR2 are MNHEY and SVGEGT. CDR3 length equals 13 residues. CDR3 sequence (DNA): TGTGCCAGCAGTTGGGGGGGCAATCAGCCCCAGCATTTT. Its protein is CASSWGGNQPQHF.

V and J are TRBV2 and TRBJ1-1; 10 bases map to TRBD1. V was pared by 6 bases and J by 5 bases, with 12 bases of the junction left unmatched. CDR3 size: 16 residues. The germline V gene has CDR1 SNHLY and CDR2 FYNNEI. As DNA, the CDR3 is TGTGCCAGCAGGTCCATCCGGGACAGGGGAGGGACTGAAGCTTTCTTT. This codes for CASRSIRDRGGTEAFF.

This sequence joins TRBV28 and TRBJ1-3, with a tentative D call TRBD1 (6 bases). Trimming took off 2 bases at V and 1 base at J, with 15 bases between the two ends. This CDR3 spans 17 amino acids. Germline lookup yields CDR1 MDHEN and CDR2 SYDVKM. DNA of the CDR3: TGTGCCAGCAGTTTACTGAGGACAGCCAGATCTGGAAACACCATATATTTT. It codes for CASSLLRTARSGNTIYF.

The chain joins TRBV3-1 (or the pseudogene TRBV3-2) to TRBJ1-1; TRBD1 might be the D (6 bases). The CDR3 runs to 13 residues. Trimming removed 5 bases at V and 5 bases at J, with 12 bases between. Germline lookup yields CDR1 LGHDT and CDR2 YNNKEL (reference sequence). The CDR3 DNA reads as TGTGCCAGCAGCTTCCAGGGGCGGACTGAAGCTTTCTTT. Its protein is CASSFQGRTEAFF.

The chain employs TRBV10-3 and TRBJ2-1, with TRBD1 identical over 9 bases. The length of the CDR3 is 14 residues. The trim removed 11 bases at V and 8 bases at J, leaving 13 bases unmatched. Germline CDR1 reads ENHRY; CDR2 reads SYGVKD. This chain's CDR3 is CACSPTGGTYEQFF. Written as DNA, the CDR3 is TGTGCCTGCTCCCCGACAGGGGGTACGTATGAGCAGTTCTTC.